Listed here is a single T cell receptor (beta chain). Mismatch with germline at one junction end may stem from a read error. This CDR3 contains 15 residues. From germline, CDR1 is SGHAT and CDR2 FQDESV (reference sequence). Total RNA (roughly 540 ng) served as template for TCR beta cDNA synthesis primed by a constant-region primer. ARM-PCR, slightly modified, supplied the TCR beta libraries through three nested multiplex PCR rounds. Each of the first two PCR rounds ran 9 to 11 cycles with TRBV1-TRBV30 forward and C-beta reverse primers. Via MiXCR, TCRdb re-called the multiplex PCR reads, giving one row per CDR3 protein. Counted here are 310,000 or so distinct CDR3 sequences, 65% occurring once; the ten biggest clones make up 5% to 6.5%. The data originate from a study of tumor-infiltrating lymphocytes in primary liver carcinoma. Both blood RNA, taken from unsorted whole blood, and germline DNA were extracted.

This clonotype was sampled from a man aged 40-55 years with primary liver carcinoma and hepatitis B virus infection. Sequencing used peripheral blood. The rearrangement links TRBV11-1 to TRBJ2-2; perhaps TRBD2 as D (5 bases). The CDR3 DNA follows: TGTGCCAGCAGCTTAGTAGGGCGTCTGACCGGGGAGCCGTTTTTT. Translation gives CASSLVGRLTGEPFF.